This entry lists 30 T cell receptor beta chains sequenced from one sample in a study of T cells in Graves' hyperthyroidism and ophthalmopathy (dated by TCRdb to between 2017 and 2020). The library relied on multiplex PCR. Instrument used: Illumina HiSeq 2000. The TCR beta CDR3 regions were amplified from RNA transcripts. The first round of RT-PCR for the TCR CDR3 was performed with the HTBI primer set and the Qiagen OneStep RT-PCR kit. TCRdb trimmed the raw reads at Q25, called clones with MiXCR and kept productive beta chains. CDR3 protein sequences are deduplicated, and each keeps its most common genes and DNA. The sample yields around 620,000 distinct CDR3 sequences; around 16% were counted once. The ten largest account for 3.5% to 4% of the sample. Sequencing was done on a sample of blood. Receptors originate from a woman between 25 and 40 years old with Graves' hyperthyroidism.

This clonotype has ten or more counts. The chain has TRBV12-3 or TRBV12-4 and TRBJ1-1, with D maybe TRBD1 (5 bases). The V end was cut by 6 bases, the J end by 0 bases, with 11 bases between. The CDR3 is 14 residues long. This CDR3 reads CASRRQLMNTEAFF. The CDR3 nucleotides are TGTGCCAGCAGACGACAGTTGATGAACACTGAAGCTTTCTTT.

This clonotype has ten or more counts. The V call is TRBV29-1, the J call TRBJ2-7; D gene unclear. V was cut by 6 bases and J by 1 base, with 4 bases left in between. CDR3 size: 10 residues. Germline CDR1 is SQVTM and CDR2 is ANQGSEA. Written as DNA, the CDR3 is TGCAGCGTCGGTTCCTACGAGCAGTACTTC. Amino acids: CSVGSYEQYF.

CDR3 residues: CANRTDGNESPLHF. CDR3 nucleotide sequence: TGTGCCAACAGGACAGACGGAAACGAGTCACCCCTCCACTTT. The V call is TRBV6-1, the J call TRBJ1-6, with a weak D call TRBD1 (6 bases). The germline V and J ends were trimmed by 10 bases and 10 bases, with 20 bases remaining between them. The germline gives CDR1 MNHNS, CDR2 SASEGT. The CDR3 runs to 14 residues.

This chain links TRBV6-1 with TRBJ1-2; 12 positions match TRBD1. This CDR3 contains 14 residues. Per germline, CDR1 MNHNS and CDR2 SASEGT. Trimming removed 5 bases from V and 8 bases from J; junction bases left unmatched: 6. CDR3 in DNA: TGTGCCAGCAGTTCGGGACAGGGGGCGAGAGGCTACACCTTC. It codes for CASSSGQGARGYTF.

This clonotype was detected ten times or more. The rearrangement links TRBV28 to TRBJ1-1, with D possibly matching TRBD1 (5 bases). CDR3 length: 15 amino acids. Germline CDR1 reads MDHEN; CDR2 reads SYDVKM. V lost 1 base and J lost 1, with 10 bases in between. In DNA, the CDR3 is TGTGCCAGCAGTTTATTTCAAAGGGGGAACACTGAAGCTTTCTTT. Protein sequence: CASSLFQRGNTEAFF.

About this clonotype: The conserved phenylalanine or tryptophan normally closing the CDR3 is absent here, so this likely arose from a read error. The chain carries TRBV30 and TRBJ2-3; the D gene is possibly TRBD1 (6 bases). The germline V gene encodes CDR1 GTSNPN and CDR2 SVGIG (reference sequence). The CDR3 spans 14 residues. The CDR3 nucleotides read TGTGCCTGGAAAGTGGCTAGGGACACAGATAGGCAGTATGTT. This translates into CAWKVARDTDRQYV.

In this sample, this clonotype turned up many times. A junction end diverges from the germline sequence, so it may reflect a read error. The CDR3 bases are TGTGCCAGCAGCTTGGGGGCGGTTCAAGAGACCCAGTACTTC. Translating it yields CASSLGAVQETQYF. The chain uses TRBV5-1 and TRBJ2-5; D perhaps matches TRBD1 (6 bases). In germline, CDR1 is SGHRS, CDR2 YFSETQ. The CDR3 has 14 amino acids. Looking up the rest from reference TRBV5-1 and TRBJ2-5 gives the full variable domain: KAGVTQTPRYLIKTRGQQVTLSCSPISGHRSVSWYQQTPGQGLQFLFEYFSETQRNKGNFPGRFSGRQFSNSRSEMNVSTLELGDSALYLCASSLGAVQETQYFGPGTRLLVL.

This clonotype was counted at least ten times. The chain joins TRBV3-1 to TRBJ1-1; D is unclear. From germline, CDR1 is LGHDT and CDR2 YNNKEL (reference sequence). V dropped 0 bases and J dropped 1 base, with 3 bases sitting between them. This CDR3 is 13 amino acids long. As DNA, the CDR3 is TGTGCCAGCAGCCAAGAATGGAACACTGAAGCTTTCTTT. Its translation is CASSQEWNTEAFF.

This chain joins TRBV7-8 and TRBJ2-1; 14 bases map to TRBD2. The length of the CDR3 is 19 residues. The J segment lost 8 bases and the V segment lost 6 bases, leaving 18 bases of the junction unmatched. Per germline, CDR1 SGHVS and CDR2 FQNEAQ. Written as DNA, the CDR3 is TGTGCCAGCAGACAAGACCCGCTCGGGAGACTAGCGGGAGGGGATGAGCAGTTCTTC. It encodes CASRQDPLGRLAGGDEQFF.

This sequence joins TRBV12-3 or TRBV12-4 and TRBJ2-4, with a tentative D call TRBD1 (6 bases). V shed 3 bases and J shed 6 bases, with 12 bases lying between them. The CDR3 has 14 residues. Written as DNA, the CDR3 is TGTGCCAGCAGTTTCCCACAGGGAGCAAACATTCAGTACTTC. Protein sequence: CASSFPQGANIQYF.

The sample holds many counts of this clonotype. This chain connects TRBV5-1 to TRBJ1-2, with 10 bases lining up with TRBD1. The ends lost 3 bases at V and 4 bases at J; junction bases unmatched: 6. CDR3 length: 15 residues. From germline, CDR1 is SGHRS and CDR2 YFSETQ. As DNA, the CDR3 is TGCGCCAGCAGCTGGGGACAGGGGCCGGGCTATGGCTACACCTTC. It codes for CASSWGQGPGYGYTF. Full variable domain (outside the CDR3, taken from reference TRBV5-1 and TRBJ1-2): KAGVTQTPRYLIKTRGQQVTLSCSPISGHRSVSWYQQTPGQGLQFLFEYFSETQRNKGNFPGRFSGRQFSNSRSEMNVSTLELGDSALYLCASSWGQGPGYGYTFGSGTRLTVV.

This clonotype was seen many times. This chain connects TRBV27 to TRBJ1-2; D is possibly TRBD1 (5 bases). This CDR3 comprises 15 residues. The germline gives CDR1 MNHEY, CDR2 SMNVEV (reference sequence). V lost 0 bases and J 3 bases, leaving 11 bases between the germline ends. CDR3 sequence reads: CASSLSGRDYYGYTF. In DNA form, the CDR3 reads TGTGCCAGCAGTTTATCCGGCAGGGACTACTATGGCTACACCTTC.

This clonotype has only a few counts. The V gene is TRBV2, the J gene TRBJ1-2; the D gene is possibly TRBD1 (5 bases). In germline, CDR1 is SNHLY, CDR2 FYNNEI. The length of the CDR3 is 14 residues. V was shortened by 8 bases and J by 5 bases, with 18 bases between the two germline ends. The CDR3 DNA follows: TGTGCCAGCCTCCGGGGCGGGGGAGAGTATGGCTACACCTTC. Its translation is CASLRGGGEYGYTF.

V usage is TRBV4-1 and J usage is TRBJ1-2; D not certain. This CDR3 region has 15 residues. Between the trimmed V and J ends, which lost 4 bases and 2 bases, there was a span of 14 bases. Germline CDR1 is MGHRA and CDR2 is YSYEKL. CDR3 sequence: CASSLQDNLNYGYTF. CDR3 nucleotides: TGCGCCAGCAGCCTCCAGGATAACCTAAACTATGGCTACACCTTC.

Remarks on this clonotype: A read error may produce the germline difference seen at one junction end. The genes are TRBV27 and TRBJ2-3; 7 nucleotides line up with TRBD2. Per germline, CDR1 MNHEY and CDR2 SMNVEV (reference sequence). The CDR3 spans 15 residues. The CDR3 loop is CASSLSGLTTDTQYF. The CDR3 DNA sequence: TGTGCCAGCAGTCTATCGGGACTAACCACAGATACGCAGTATTTT.

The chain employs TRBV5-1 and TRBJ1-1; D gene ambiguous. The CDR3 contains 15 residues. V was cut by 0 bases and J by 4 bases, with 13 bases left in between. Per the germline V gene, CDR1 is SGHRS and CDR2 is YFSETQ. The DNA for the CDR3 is TGCGCCAGCAGCTTGGCCCCCGACCGAGGCACTGAAGCTTTCTTT. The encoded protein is CASSLAPDRGTEAFF.

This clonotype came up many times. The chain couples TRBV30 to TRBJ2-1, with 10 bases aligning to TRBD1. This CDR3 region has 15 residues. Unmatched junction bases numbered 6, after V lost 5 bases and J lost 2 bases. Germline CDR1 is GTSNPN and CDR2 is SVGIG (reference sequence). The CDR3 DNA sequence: TGTGCCTGGGATCAGGGACAGGGGACCTACAATGAGCAGTTCTTC. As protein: CAWDQGQGTYNEQFF.

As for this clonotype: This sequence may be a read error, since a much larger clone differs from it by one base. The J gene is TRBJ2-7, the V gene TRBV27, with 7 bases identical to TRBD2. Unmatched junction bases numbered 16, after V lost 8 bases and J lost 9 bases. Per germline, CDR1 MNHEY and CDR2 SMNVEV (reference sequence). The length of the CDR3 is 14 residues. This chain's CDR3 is CASPFQREHNGQYF. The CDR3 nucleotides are TGTGCCAGCCCGTTTCAGCGGGAACACAACGGGCAGTACTTC.

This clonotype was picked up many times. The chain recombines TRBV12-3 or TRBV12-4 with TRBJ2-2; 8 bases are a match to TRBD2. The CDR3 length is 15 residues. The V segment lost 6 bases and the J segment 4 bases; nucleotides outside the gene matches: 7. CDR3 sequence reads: CASSPSGSSTGELFF. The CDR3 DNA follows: TGTGCCAGCAGCCCGAGCGGGAGCAGCACCGGGGAGCTGTTTTTT.

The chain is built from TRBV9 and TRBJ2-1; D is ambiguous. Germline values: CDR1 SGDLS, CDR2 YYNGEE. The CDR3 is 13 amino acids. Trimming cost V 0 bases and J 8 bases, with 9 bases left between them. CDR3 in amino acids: CASSVGPTDEQFF. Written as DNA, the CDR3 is TGTGCCAGCAGCGTAGGGCCGACGGATGAGCAGTTCTTC.

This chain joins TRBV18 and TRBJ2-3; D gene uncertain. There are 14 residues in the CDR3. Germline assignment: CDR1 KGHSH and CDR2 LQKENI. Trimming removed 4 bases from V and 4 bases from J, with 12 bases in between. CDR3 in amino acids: CASSQSPPADTQYF. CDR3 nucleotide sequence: TGTGCCAGCTCACAGAGCCCTCCGGCAGATACGCAGTATTTT.

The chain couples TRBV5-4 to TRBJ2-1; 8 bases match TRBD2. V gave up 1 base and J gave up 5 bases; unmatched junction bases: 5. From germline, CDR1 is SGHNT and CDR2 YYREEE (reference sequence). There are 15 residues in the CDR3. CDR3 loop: CASSLSLAGHNEQFF. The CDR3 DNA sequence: TGTGCCAGCAGCTTGTCCCTAGCGGGTCACAATGAGCAGTTCTTC.

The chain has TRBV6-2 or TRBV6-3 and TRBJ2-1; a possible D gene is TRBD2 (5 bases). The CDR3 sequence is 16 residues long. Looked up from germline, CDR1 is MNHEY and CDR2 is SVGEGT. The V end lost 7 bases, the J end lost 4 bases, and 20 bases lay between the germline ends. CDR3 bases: TGTGCCAGCACAAACCCGCCTTTCCGGGGTTACAATGAGCAGTTCTTC. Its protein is CASTNPPFRGYNEQFF.

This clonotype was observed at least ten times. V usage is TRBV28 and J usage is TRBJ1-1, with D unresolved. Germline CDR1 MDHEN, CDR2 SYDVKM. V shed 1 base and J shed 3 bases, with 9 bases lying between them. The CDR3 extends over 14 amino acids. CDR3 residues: CASSLLSSHTEAFF. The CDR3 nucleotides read TGTGCCAGCAGTTTATTAAGCTCCCACACTGAAGCTTTCTTT.

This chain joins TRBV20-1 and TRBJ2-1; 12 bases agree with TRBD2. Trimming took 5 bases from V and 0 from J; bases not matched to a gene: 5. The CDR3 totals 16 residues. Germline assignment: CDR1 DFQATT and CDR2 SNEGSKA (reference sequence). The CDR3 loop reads CSAPPSGRGSYNEQFF. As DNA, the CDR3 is TGCAGTGCTCCCCCTAGCGGGAGGGGCTCCTACAATGAGCAGTTCTTC.

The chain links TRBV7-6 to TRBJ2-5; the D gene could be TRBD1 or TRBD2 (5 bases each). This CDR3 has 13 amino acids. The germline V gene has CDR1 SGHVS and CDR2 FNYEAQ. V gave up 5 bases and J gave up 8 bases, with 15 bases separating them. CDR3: CASSHGADRTQYF. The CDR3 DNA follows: TGTGCCAGCAGCCACGGGGCCGACCGCACCCAGTACTTC.

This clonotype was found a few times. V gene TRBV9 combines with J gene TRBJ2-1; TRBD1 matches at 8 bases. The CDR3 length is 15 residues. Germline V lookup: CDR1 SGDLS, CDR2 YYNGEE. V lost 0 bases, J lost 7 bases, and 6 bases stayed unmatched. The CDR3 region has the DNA TGTGCCAGCAGCGTAGCGGCAGGGGGCGGAAATGAGCAGTTCTTC. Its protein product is CASSVAAGGGNEQFF.

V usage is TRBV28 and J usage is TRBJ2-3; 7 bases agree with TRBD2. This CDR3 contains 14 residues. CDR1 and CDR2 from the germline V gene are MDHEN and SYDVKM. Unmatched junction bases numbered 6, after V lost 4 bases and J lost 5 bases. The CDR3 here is CASSWGGGKDTQYF. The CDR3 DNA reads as TGTGCCAGCAGTTGGGGGGGGGGAAAAGATACGCAGTATTTT. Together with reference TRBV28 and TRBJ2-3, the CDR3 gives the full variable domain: DVKVTQSSRYLVKRTGEKVFLECVQDMDHENMFWYRQDPGLGLRLIYFSYDVKMKEKGDIPEGYSVSREKKERFSLILESASTNQTSMYLCASSWGGGKDTQYFGPGTRLTVL.

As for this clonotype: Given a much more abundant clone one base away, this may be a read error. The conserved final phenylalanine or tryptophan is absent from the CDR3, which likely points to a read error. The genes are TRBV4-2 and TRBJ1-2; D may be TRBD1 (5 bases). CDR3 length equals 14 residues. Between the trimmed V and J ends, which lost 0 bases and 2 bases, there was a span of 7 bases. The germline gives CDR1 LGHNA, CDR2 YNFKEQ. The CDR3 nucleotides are TGTGCCAGCAGCCAAGATGGGGGGAACTATGGCTACACCGTC. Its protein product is CASSQDGGNYGYTV.

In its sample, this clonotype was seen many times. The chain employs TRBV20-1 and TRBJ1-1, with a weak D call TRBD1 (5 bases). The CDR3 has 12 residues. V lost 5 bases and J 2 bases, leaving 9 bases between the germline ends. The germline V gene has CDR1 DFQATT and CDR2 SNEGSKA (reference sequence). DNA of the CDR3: TGCAGTGCTGGGGACCCCAACACTGAAGCTTTCTTT. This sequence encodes CSAGDPNTEAFF.